Given below is one T cell receptor (beta chain) in context. Its antigen is not identified. The data were obtained in a study of metastatic and nonmetastatic thyroid tumors. For the study at large: Repertoires of blood and of tissue (tumor or nodule) from malignant and benign thyroid patients were compared.

MiXCR re-clonotyped the PCR reads for TCRdb. The data show about 27,000 clones, with 20% to 30% seen just once and 6% held by the top ten. Ahead of thyroid surgery, no patient had received treatment of any kind. Study-wide findings and caveats: According to reports, the diversity of TCR beta was significantly higher in malignant thyroid tumors than in benign nodules, and this held in both blood and tumor samples.

The V and J ends lost 2 bases and 1 base, in that order; junction bases with no gene match: 2. This CDR3 spans 15 amino acids. Germline CDR1 SGHRS, CDR2 YFSETQ. The chain couples TRBV5-1 to TRBJ2-2; 7 nucleotides match TRBD2. The receptor was derived from a female donor with papillary thyroid cancer or a benign thyroid nodule (not recorded which). Some clones in this sample may be carry-over from other donors' samples. Source material: blood. CDR3 DNA: TGCGCCAGCAGCTTAGGCGGGAGGAACACCGGGGAGCTGTTTTTT. This codes for CASSLGGRNTGELFF.